This TCR beta chain was identified in a study of identical twins (dated by TCRdb to between 2015 and 2016). Some background on the complete study: The study deep-sequenced TCR alpha and beta repertoires from monozygotic twins, unrelated adults of various ages and cord blood to test whether fetal clonotypes persist. Replicate twin experiments were performed at different times using different library preparation protocols to rule out contamination. Points the paper makes about the study in general: Out-of-frame TCR alpha sharing in monozygotic twins was systematically underestimated by recombination models, whereas sharing between unrelated individuals was in agreement with the recombination models. The excess sharing between twins in beta out-of-frame sequences was weaker because fewer shared sequences reduced the signal-to-noise ratio. Zero-insertion analyses could be partly confounded by invariant T cells such as MAIT and iNKT, although diverse VJ usage argued against such confounding for most clonotypes. Because the same donors could not be followed over many years, the conclusions depended on cross-sectional statistical analysis. Compared with coincidental sharing between unrelated individuals, out-of-frame TCR alpha sequences shared between twins showed an excess of sequences with low generation probability. Abundant cord blood beta clonotypes had fewer insertions, young adult naive repertoires showed a similar but weaker trend, and memory repertoires showed no such trend.

V was cut back by 0 bases and J by 3 bases, leaving a gap of 11 bases between them. CDR1 and CDR2 were assigned from the germline V gene as MGHRA and YSYEKL. The CDR3 starts with the cysteine, ends with the phenylalanine, and has 15 residues. Only CDR3 DNA remains: 45 bases, in frame from the first base. A few counts support this clonotype. The clone's antigen remains unknown. It has no much larger one-base neighbor in the sample; base qualities were not kept. Only healthy Caucasian donors were included. Library generation was performed with 5' RACE. TCRdb shows the sequencer as Illumina HiSeq 2000. Template switching added a universal primer binding site, and the final cDNA carried a unique molecular identifier that allowed TCR cDNA molecules to be counted accurately. First-strand cDNA for TCR alpha and beta chains was synthesized from specific primers in the conserved constant-segment region. To control for contamination, every cDNA library was double barcoded, receiving both a SMART-Mk sample barcode and Illumina barcodes. TruSeq adapter sequences and Illumina sample barcodes were added in two successive PCR steps. Sequencing of the TCR alpha and beta cDNA libraries was done on the Illumina HiSeq platform using custom primers. Processing in the source paper ran as follows. Unique molecular identifiers were extracted from raw reads with MiGEC, and CDR3 positions were determined with MiXCR. Recombination models were inferred per individual with the repgenHMM and IGoR tools using an EM algorithm. The analysis of shared clonotypes was done with the tcR package in R, with sharing normalized by the product of cloneset sizes. To study raw recombination without the effects of thymic and clonal selection, out-of-frame nonproductive sequences were analyzed. Starting from the raw public reads, TCRdb applied fastp trimming at Q25, assembled clones with MiXCR and retained in-frame beta chains. Every entry covers one CDR3 protein and lists the most common genes and DNA from its rows. The V and J calls were not made by the authors but by TCRdb's processing. In all, the sample holds about 1.7 million distinct CDR3 sequences, and under 35% of those were seen once. The ten largest clones take up roughly 0.3% of the sample.

The sequence was collected from a newborn girl in good health. The chain joins TRBV4-1 to TRBJ1-2; TRBD1 is perhaps the D gene, given 5 matching bases. Material for sequencing was cord blood. CDR3 region: CASSQEAGGDYGYTF. The nucleotides are TGCGCCAGCAGCCAAGAGGCGGGGGGGGACTATGGCTACACCTTC.